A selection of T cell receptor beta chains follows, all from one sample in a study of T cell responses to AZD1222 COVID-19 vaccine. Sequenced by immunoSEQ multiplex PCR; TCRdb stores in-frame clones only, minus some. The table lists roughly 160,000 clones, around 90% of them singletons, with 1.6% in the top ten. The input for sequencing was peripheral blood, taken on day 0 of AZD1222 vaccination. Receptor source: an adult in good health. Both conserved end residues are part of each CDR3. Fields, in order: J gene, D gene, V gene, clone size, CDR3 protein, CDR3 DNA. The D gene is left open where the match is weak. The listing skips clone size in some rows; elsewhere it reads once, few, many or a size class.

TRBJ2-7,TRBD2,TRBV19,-,CASSRTSGRGYEQYF,TGTGCCAGTAGTAGGACTAGCGGGAGGGGTTACGAGCAGTACTTC
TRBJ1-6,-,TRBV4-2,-,CASSQGQGPPLHF,TGTGCCAGCAGCCAAGGGCAGGGACCACCCCTCCACTTT
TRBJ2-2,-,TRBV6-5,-,CATRGSGSGELFF,TGTGCCACCCGCGGGTCAGGCAGCGGGGAGCTGTTTTTT
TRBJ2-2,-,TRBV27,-,CASRLAGALGTGELFF,TGTGCCAGCAGGTTGGCAGGGGCCCTGGGGACCGGGGAGCTGTTTTTT
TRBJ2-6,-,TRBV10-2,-,CASSDWVLFRTVLGGRSNVLTF,TGCGCCAGCAGTGATTGGGTTCTTTTCAGGACAGTCTTGGGTGGTCGATCCAACGTCCTGACTTTC
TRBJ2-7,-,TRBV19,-,CASSIRSEQYF,TGTGCCAGTAGTATACGCAGCGAGCAGTACTTC
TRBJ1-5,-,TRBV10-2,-,CASRGRGFNQPQHF,TGCGCCAGCAGGGGGCGGGGTTTTAATCAGCCCCAGCATTTT
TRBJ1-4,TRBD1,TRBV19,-,CASSGTGVEKLFF,TGTGCCAGTAGCGGGACAGGGGTTGAAAAACTGTTTTTT
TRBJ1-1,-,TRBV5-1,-,CASSLGPGQEAFF,TGCGCCAGCAGCTTGGGTCCCGGACAGGAAGCTTTCTTT
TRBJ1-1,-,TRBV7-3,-,CASSLQASGNTEAFF,TGTGCCAGCAGCTTACAGGCGTCCGGGAACACTGAAGCTTTCTTT
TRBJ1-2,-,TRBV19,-,CASSLQGRANYGYTF,TGTGCCAGTAGTCTTCAGGGAAGAGCTAACTATGGCTACACCTTC
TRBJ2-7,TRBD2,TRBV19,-,CASSSSGGAYEQYF,TGTGCCAGTAGTTCTAGCGGGGGGGCCTACGAGCAGTACTTC
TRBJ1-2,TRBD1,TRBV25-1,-,CASLRPGTGGYTF,TGTGCCAGCCTCCGGCCCGGGACAGGGGGCTACACCTTC
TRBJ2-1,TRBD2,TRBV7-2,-,CASSLAGLAGDEQFF,TGTGCCAGCAGCTTAGCAGGACTAGCAGGTGATGAGCAGTTCTTC
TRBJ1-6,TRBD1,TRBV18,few,CASSLGQDNSPLHF,TGTGCCAGCTCGCTGGGACAGGATAATTCACCCCTCCACTTT
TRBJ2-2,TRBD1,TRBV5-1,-,CASSTGTGDTGELFF,TGCGCCAGCAGCACCGGGACAGGGGACACCGGGGAGCTGTTTTTT
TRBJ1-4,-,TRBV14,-,CASSQFRDTSQANEKLFF,TGTGCCAGCAGCCAATTCCGGGACACCTCTCAGGCTAATGAAAAACTGTTTTTT
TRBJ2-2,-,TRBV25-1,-,CASSQYLNTGELFF,TGTGCCAGCAGTCAATACCTGAACACCGGGGAGCTGTTTTTT
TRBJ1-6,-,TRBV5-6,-,CASSRGALLPGSPLHF,TGTGCCAGCAGTCGAGGGGCCCTTTTGCCGGGTTCACCCCTCCACTTT
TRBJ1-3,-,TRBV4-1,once,CASSQDRGRGNTIYF,TGCGCCAGCAGCCAAGATCGGGGGCGCGGAAACACCATATATTTT
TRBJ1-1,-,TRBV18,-,CASSPRGPSEAFF,TGTGCCAGCTCACCTCGGGGACCTTCTGAAGCTTTCTTT
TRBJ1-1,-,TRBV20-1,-,CSATFVTEAFF,TGCAGTGCCACGTTTGTCACTGAAGCTTTCTTT
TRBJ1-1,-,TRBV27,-,CASSGSAGHTEAFF,TGTGCCAGCAGTGGCAGTGCAGGGCACACTGAAGCTTTCTTT
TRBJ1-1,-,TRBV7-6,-,CASSSLQVMNTEAFF,TGTGCCAGCAGCTCGCTACAGGTAATGAACACTGAAGCTTTCTTT
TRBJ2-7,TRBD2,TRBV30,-,CASSPSGSYEQYF,TGTGCCTCCTCACCTAGCGGATCCTACGAGCAGTACTTC
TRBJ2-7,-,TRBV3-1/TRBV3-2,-,CASSHLNEQYF,TGTGCCAGCAGCCATTTAAACGAGCAGTACTTC
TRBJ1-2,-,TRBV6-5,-,CASNSGGTGYGYTF,TGTGCCAGCAATAGCGGGGGGACGGGCTATGGCTACACCTTC
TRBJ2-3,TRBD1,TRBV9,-,CASSVQGADTQYF,TGTGCCAGCAGCGTACAGGGGGCAGATACGCAGTATTTT
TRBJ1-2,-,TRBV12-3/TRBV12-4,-,CASSLSSDYGYTF,TGTGCCAGCAGTTTGTCCAGCGACTATGGCTACACCTTC
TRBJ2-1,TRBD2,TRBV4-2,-,CASSRHSGGSGEQFF,TGTGCCAGCAGCCGACATAGCGGGGGATCGGGTGAGCAGTTCTTC
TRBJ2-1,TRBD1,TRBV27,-,CASSLGQGAYNEQFF,TGTGCCAGCAGTTTGGGACAGGGGGCCTACAATGAGCAGTTCTTC
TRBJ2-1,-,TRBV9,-,CASSVIPGISDEQFF,TGTGCCAGCAGCGTAATTCCTGGGATATCTGATGAGCAGTTCTTC